Listed below are T cell receptor beta chains from one sample, sequenced in a study of a mutant IDH1 vaccine in newly diagnosed glioma. Their antigens are not known. The table came from immunoSEQ multiplex PCR; TCRdb's copy has only in-frame clones and leaves some out. The sample has tens of thousands of clones; 81% are singletons. The sample in question was PBMCs, obtained from a glioma patient whose treatment included an IDH1 peptide vaccine. Receptor source: a woman aged 40 to 49 with glioma. Some clones in this sample may be carry-over from other donors' samples. The CDR3 runs from the conserved cysteine through the conserved F or W. D genes are given only for firm matches. Size is stated for part of the rows, as once, few or many counts, or as a class when the clone is expanded.

size: -
D: TRBD2
J: TRBJ2-5
V: TRBV6-1
DNA: TGTGCCAGCAGTGGGGTTAGCGGGCCCCTAAGTCAGTACTTC
CDR3: CASSGVSGPLSQYF

size: -
D: -
J: TRBJ2-5
V: TRBV10-3
DNA: TGTGCCATCAGTGTCTCGAGGCAAGAGACCCAGTACTTC
CDR3: CAISVSRQETQYF

size: -
D: -
J: TRBJ2-5
V: TRBV10-1
DNA: TGCGCCAGCAGTGTCGAGGGGGAGACCCAGTACTTC
CDR3: CASSVEGETQYF

size: few
D: -
J: TRBJ1-5
V: TRBV19
DNA: TGTGCCAGTAGTATAACAGGTTGGGGCAATCAGCCCCAGCATTTT
CDR3: CASSITGWGNQPQHF

size: -
D: TRBD2
J: TRBJ2-1
V: TRBV5-1
DNA: TGCGCCAGCAGCCTGGGACTAGCGGGAAACGGTGAGCAGTTCTTC
CDR3: CASSLGLAGNGEQFF

size: -
D: -
J: TRBJ2-5
V: TRBV7-3
DNA: TGTGCCAGCAGCCCAAACGCGGGTGGGACCCAGTACTTC
CDR3: CASSPNAGGTQYF

size: -
D: -
J: TRBJ2-7
V: TRBV7-2
DNA: TGTGCCAGCAGCTTAGCCAGGCTCGACGAGCAGTACTTC
CDR3: CASSLARLDEQYF

size: few
D: -
J: TRBJ1-1
V: TRBV9
DNA: TGTGCCAGCAGCCCTTGGTTTGGGGGGGGCTTGAACACTGAAGCTTTCTTT
CDR3: CASSPWFGGGLNTEAFF

size: -
D: TRBD1
J: TRBJ2-2
V: TRBV5-6
DNA: TGTGCCAGCAAAGCTCCGGGGACAGGGGGGACCGGGGAGCTGTTTTTT
CDR3: CASKAPGTGGTGELFF

size: -
D: TRBD1
J: TRBJ1-2
V: TRBV28
DNA: TGTGCCAGCAGTCCTAATGGCCTTACAGGGGACTATGGCTACACCTTC
CDR3: CASSPNGLTGDYGYTF

size: -
D: -
J: TRBJ2-1
V: TRBV5-4
DNA: TGTGCCAGCAGGGATCCCTACAATGAGCAGTTCTTC
CDR3: CASRDPYNEQFF

size: -
D: -
J: TRBJ1-1
V: TRBV5-1
DNA: TGCGCCAGCAGCCGGGGTGTGAACACTGAAGCTTTCTTT
CDR3: CASSRGVNTEAFF

size: -
D: TRBD1
J: TRBJ2-3
V: TRBV28
DNA: TGTGCCAGCAACCCTTTGACAGGGGGGCCGGGGGATACGCAGTATTTT
CDR3: CASNPLTGGPGDTQYF

size: -
D: TRBD1
J: TRBJ1-5
V: TRBV2
DNA: TGTGCCAGCAGTCCCACAGGGGCAGGGCAGCCCCAGCATTTT
CDR3: CASSPTGAGQPQHF

size: -
D: -
J: TRBJ2-1
V: TRBV5-5
DNA: TGTGCCAGCAGCCTTAGTGTTGTCGAGCAGTTCTTC
CDR3: CASSLSVVEQFF

size: -
D: TRBD1
J: TRBJ2-3
V: TRBV4-3
DNA: TGCGCCAGCAGCCAACAGACAGGGGGCGCCGTGACAGATACGCAGTATTTT
CDR3: CASSQQTGGAVTDTQYF